The T cell receptor (beta chain) under discussion was sequenced for a study of graft-versus-host responses after intestinal transplantation. Clones were read by immunoSEQ multiplex PCR, and TCRdb kept only the in-frame ones, dropping some. The sample lists about 47,000 clones; about 95% were seen once. Germline V lookup: CDR1 MDHEN, CDR2 SYDVKM. J gave up 3 bases and V 7 bases, and 6 bases lay outside the gene matches. The CDR3 has 14 amino acids. This clone was seen once. The antigen is unknown. The sequence came from a human donor who was the organ donor for an intestinal transplant. V usage is TRBV28 and J usage is TRBJ1-3; TRBD1 agrees at 7 bases. The sequencing used unstimulated CD8+ T cells sorted from spleen or lymph node cells, collected before transplant. The CDR3: CASTLTGDGNTIYF. The DNA for the CDR3 is TGTGCCAGCACCCTTACAGGGGATGGAAACACCATATATTTT.